This is a list of T cell receptor beta chains from one sample in a study of beta chain features in type 1 diabetes. The table came from immunoSEQ multiplex PCR; TCRdb's copy has only in-frame clones and leaves some out. The data show roughly 100,000 clones, with under 30% seen just once and about 0.49% held by the top ten. Sample: central memory CD4+ T cells from blood. The receptors come from a woman in her late teens or twenties with type 1 diabetes. The CDR3 runs from the conserved cysteine through the conserved F or W. A D gene is named only where the DNA matches it firmly. Size values are once, few and many counts, or a class for expanded clones, and some rows have none.

TRBJ2-3,TRBV6-6,TRBD2,-,TGTGCCATCTACTGGGACTACGTTACGCAGTATTTT,CAIYWDYVTQYF
TRBJ2-7,TRBV6-1,TRBD1,-,TGTGCCAGCACCCTAGGTAGGACAGGGACCTACGAGCAGTACTTC,CASTLGRTGTYEQYF
TRBJ2-1,TRBV14,-,few,TGTGCCAGCAGCCAAGCGGCGAGTTGGGCGTACAATGAGCAGTTCTTC,CASSQAASWAYNEQFF
TRBJ1-1,TRBV11-2,TRBD1,few,TGTGCCAGCAGCCCCGGACAGGGCCCGTCGGGAGCTTTCTTT,CASSPGQGPSGAFF
TRBJ2-3,TRBV28,-,few,TGTGCCGGGTCACGCGGAGATAGCACAGATACGCAGTATTTT,CAGSRGDSTDTQYF
TRBJ2-1,TRBV11-3,TRBD2,-,TGTGCCAGCAGCTTAGGGGTGGCGGGAGTTAGAGAGCAGTTCTTC,CASSLGVAGVREQFF
TRBJ2-1,TRBV9,TRBD2,-,TGTGCCAGCAGCAGGACTAGCGGGAGGAGCAATGAGCAGTTCTTC,CASSRTSGRSNEQFF
TRBJ2-7,TRBV15,TRBD2,-,TGTGCCACCAGCAAGGGACTAGACTACGAGCAGTACTTC,CATSKGLDYEQYF
TRBJ1-2,TRBV7-2,TRBD1,-,TGTGCCAGCAGCTTTAACCGGGACAGGGGTAGTGGCTACACCTTC,CASSFNRDRGSGYTF
TRBJ1-1,TRBV18,-,-,TGTGCCAGCTCACCACTCAGTTCGAACACTGAAGCTTTCTTT,CASSPLSSNTEAFF
TRBJ1-1,TRBV28,-,few,TGTGCCACTATGAGGCAGGGGATCAACACTGAAGCTTTCTTT,CATMRQGINTEAFF
TRBJ2-7,TRBV5-4,-,-,TGTGCCAGCAGCTTGCAGGGTACCTACGAGCAGTACTTC,CASSLQGTYEQYF